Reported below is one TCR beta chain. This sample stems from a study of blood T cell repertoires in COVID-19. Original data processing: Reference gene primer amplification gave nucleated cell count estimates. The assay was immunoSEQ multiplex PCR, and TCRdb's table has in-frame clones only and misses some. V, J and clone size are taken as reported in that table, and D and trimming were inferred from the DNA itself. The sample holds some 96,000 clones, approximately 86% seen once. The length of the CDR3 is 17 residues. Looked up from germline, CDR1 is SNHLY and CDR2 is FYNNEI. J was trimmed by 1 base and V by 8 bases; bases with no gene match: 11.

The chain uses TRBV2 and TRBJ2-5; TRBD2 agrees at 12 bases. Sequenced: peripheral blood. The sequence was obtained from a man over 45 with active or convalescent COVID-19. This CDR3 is CASSQGGLAGTQETQYF. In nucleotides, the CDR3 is TGTGCCAGCTCCCAGGGCGGACTAGCGGGGACCCAAGAGACCCAGTACTTC.